This TCR beta chain was captured in a study of Graves' ophthalmopathy and Graves' hyperthyroidism. This clonotype was seen repeatedly, ten times or more. RNA served as the template for amplifying TCR beta CDR3 regions. Scientists carried out first-round RT-PCR using HTBI primers and then a second-round multiplex PCR. One entry per CDR3 protein, called by TCRdb with MiXCR from the multiplex PCR reads. Of around 340,000 distinct CDR3 sequences listed, 17% were seen once; the top ten hold more than 9%. Other autoimmune diseases, uncontrolled infections, pregnancy or lactation ruled patients out of participation. This CDR3 comprises 14 residues. Trimming shortened V by 5 bases and J by 4 bases, and 14 bases separated the two germline ends. Germline CDR1 and CDR2: MNHEY and SVGEGT.

The material sequenced was peripheral blood. The source is an adult man with Graves' ophthalmopathy. J is TRBJ1-2 and V is TRBV6-2 or TRBV6-3; D remains unclear. The CDR3 loop is CASSGPGRSYGYTF. CDR3 nucleotides: TGTGCCAGCAGTGGCCCCGGACGGAGCTATGGCTACACCTTC.